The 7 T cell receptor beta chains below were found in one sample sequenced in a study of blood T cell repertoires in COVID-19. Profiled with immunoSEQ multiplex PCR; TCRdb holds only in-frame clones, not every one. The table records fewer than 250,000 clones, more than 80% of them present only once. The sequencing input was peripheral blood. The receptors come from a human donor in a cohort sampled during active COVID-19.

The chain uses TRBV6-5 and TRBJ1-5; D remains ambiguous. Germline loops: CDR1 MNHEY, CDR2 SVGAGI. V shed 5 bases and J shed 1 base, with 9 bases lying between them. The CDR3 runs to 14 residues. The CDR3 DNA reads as TGTGCCAGCAGTCCGCAGGAAAGCAATCAGCCCCAGCATTTT. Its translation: CASSPQESNQPQHF.

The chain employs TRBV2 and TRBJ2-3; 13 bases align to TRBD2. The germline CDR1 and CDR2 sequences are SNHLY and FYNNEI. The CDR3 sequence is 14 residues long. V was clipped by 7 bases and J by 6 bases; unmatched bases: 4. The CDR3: CASIGLAGADTQYF. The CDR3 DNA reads TGTGCCAGCATTGGACTAGCGGGAGCGGATACGCAGTATTTT.

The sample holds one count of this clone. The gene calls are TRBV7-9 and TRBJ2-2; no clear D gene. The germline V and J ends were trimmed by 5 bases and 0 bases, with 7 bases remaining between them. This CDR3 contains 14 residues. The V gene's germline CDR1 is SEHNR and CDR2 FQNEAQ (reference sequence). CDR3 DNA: TGTGCCAGCAGCCCTACGTCGAACACCGGGGAGCTGTTTTTT. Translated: CASSPTSNTGELFF.

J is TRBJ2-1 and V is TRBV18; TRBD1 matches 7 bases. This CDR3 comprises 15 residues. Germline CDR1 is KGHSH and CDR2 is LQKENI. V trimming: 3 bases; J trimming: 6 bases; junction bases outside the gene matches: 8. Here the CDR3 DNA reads TGTGCCAGCTCACCGCGACAGGGATTAGGCAATGAGCAGTTCTTC. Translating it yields CASSPRQGLGNEQFF.

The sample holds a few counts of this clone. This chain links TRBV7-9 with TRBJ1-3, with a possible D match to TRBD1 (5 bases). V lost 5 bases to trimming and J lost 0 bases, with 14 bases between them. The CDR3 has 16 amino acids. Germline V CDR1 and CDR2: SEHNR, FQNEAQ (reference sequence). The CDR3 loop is CASSQQTVLSGNTIYF. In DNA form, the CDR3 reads TGTGCCAGCAGCCAACAGACAGTCCTCTCTGGAAACACCATATATTTT.

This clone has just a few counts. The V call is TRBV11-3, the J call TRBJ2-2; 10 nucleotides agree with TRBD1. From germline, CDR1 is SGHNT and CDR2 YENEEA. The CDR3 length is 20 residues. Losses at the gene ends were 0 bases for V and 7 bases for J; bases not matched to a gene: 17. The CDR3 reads CASSLDGRTRQGAPGGELFF. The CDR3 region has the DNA TGTGCCAGCAGCTTAGATGGACGAACACGACAGGGGGCGCCTGGCGGGGAGCTGTTTTTT.

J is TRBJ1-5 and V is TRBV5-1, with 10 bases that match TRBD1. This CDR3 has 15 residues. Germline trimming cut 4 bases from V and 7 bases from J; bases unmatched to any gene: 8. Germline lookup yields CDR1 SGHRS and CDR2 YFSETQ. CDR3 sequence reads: CASSKDRGRGQPQHF. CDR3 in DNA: TGCGCCAGCAGCAAGGACAGGGGGAGAGGGCAGCCCCAGCATTTT.